These 11 T cell receptor beta chains originate from one sample sequenced in a study of T cells expressing NK-cell markers. TCRdb reprocessed the 5' RACE reads, keeping one entry per CDR3 protein, no DNA. The sample totals 500,000 to 600,000 distinct CDR3 sequences. The sample was blood T cells: a sorted CD56 or NKG2C T cell subset, CD4+ or CD8+ T cells, or bulk PBMC T cells (not recorded which). Receptors originate from a man between 18 and 29 years old in good health.

The CDR3 protein is CASSLEDGDTQYF. The chain combines TRBV7-9 with TRBJ2-3. Per germline, CDR1 SEHNR and CDR2 FQNEAQ (reference sequence). This CDR3 contains 13 residues.

The chain has TRBV20-1 and TRBJ2-3; TCRdb lists TRBD1, though no DNA is available to test this call. CDR1 DFQATT and CDR2 SNEGSKA come from the germline V gene (reference sequence). This CDR3 has 14 amino acids. CDR3 amino acids: CSAPRPGVRDTQYF.

The V gene is TRBV12-3 or TRBV12-4, the J gene TRBJ2-3; the TCRdb call, TRBD1, lacks DNA for checking. This CDR3 has 16 residues. CDR3 sequence: CASSIAGTDSTDTQYF.

This chain connects TRBV13 to TRBJ2-7; no DNA is available, so the TRBD2 call from TCRdb remains unchecked. CDR3 length: 15 residues. Germline-derived CDR1 and CDR2 are PRHDT and FYEKMQ (reference sequence). The CDR3 is CASSPRGSGMYEQYF.

This chain links TRBV6-1 with TRBJ1-1. This CDR3 region has 17 residues. In germline, CDR1 is MNHNS, CDR2 SASEGT. Here the CDR3 reads CASSPNTPNVGVTEAFF.

The chain has TRBV5-1 and TRBJ2-3; TCRdb proposes TRBD2, but this gene call is untestable without DNA. Per germline, CDR1 SGHRS and CDR2 YFSETQ. This CDR3 is 16 amino acids long. This CDR3 reads CASSLEAGVGSDTQYF.

V usage is TRBV19 and J usage is TRBJ2-1; TCRdb's D call, TRBD2, is unchecked because there is no DNA. Germline CDR1 and CDR2: LNHDA and SQIVND (reference sequence). The CDR3 consists of 17 residues. The chain's CDR3 is CASSIPQLAGSYNEQFF. Based on the CDR3 plus reference TRBV19 and TRBJ2-1, the full variable domain is DGGITQSPKYLFRKEGQNVTLSCEQNLNHDAMYWYRQDPGQGLRLIYYSQIVNDFQKGDIAEGYSVSREKKESFPLTVTSAQKNPTAFYLCASSIPQLAGSYNEQFFGPGTRLTVL.

J is TRBJ2-3 and V is TRBV27; TCRdb picks TRBD1, but there is no DNA to check that call. The CDR3 spans 16 residues. From germline, CDR1 is MNHEY and CDR2 SMNVEV (reference sequence). The CDR3 protein is CASSTIGGDPTDTQYF.

The V and J genes are TRBV7-9 and TRBJ2-1; TCRdb's D call, TRBD2, is unchecked because there is no DNA. CDR3 length: 14 amino acids. The germline V gene has CDR1 SEHNR and CDR2 FQNEAQ (reference sequence). CDR3 amino acids: CASSLVRIADEQFF.

The chain carries TRBV2 and TRBJ2-7; the D call from TCRdb, TRBD2, cannot be confirmed without DNA. The CDR3 totals 16 residues. Germline-derived CDR1 and CDR2 are SNHLY and FYNNEI. The CDR3 is CASSSDHSGSSYEQYF.

V is TRBV23-1 and J is TRBJ1-5; TCRdb picks TRBD1, but there is no DNA to check that call. TRBV23-1 is given ORF status, its function remaining uncertain. This CDR3 is 16 amino acids long. The CDR3 spells CASSRPRGASNQPQHF.